These T cell receptor beta chains were read from a single sample in a study of T cells in localized non-small cell lung cancer. Libraries were prepared by immunoSEQ multiplex PCR; TCRdb keeps only in-frame clonotypes and omits some of them. The sample holds about 70,000 clones, roughly 90% seen once. Sample: peripheral blood, taken before any cancer treatment. The receptors shown here come from a male donor at least 60 years old with stage III squamous cell lung carcinoma. Each CDR3 is given with its conserved first and last residue. Fields, in order: D gene, clone size, V gene, J gene, CDR3 protein, CDR3 DNA. D genes are given only for firm matches. The size of a clone is reported for some rows only, either as once, few or many, or as a class for expanded clones.

D gene: .; clone size: .; V gene: TRBV19; J gene: TRBJ2-7; CDR3 protein: CASSSPSGSVYEQYF; CDR3 DNA: TGTGCCAGTAGCTCCCCCAGCGGAAGCGTCTACGAGCAGTACTTC
D gene: TRBD1; clone size: once; V gene: TRBV12-5; J gene: TRBJ2-2; CDR3 protein: CASGLPGTENTGELFF; CDR3 DNA: TGTGCTAGTGGTTTGCCCGGGACAGAGAACACCGGGGAGCTGTTTTTT
D gene: .; clone size: .; V gene: TRBV2; J gene: TRBJ2-2; CDR3 protein: CASRGVSNTGELFF; CDR3 DNA: TGTGCCAGCAGGGGGGTCTCGAACACCGGGGAGCTGTTTTTT
D gene: TRBD1; clone size: .; V gene: TRBV6-1; J gene: TRBJ1-5; CDR3 protein: CASSESLGTEQPQHF; CDR3 DNA: TGTGCCAGCAGTGAAAGTCTGGGGACAGAACAGCCCCAGCATTTT
D gene: .; clone size: .; V gene: TRBV5-1; J gene: TRBJ2-2; CDR3 protein: CASSAIEGGTGELFF; CDR3 DNA: TGCGCCAGCAGCGCGATCGAAGGGGGCACCGGGGAGCTGTTTTTT
D gene: .; clone size: .; V gene: TRBV6-5; J gene: TRBJ1-4; CDR3 protein: CASRPEGRGKLFF; CDR3 DNA: TGTGCCAGCAGACCTGAGGGGAGGGGAAAACTGTTTTTT
D gene: .; clone size: .; V gene: TRBV2; J gene: TRBJ2-3; CDR3 protein: CASVDLARGDTQYF; CDR3 DNA: TGTGCCAGCGTCGACCTTGCACGGGGAGATACGCAGTATTTT
D gene: TRBD2; clone size: .; V gene: TRBV7-6; J gene: TRBJ2-1; CDR3 protein: CASSFTPGLGDEQFF; CDR3 DNA: TGTGCCAGCAGTTTCACTCCGGGACTAGGCGATGAGCAGTTCTTC
D gene: TRBD2; clone size: .; V gene: TRBV19; J gene: TRBJ2-3; CDR3 protein: CASGNGGTGADTQYF; CDR3 DNA: TGTGCCAGTGGGAACGGGGGGACGGGCGCAGATACGCAGTATTTT
D gene: TRBD2; clone size: .; V gene: TRBV19; J gene: TRBJ2-7; CDR3 protein: CASSDQRGSPHEQYF; CDR3 DNA: TGTGCCAGTAGCGACCAGCGGGGTTCTCCCCACGAGCAGTACTTC
D gene: TRBD2; clone size: .; V gene: TRBV19; J gene: TRBJ2-1; CDR3 protein: CASSSSSGGAYEQFF; CDR3 DNA: TGTGCCAGTAGCTCTTCTAGCGGGGGGGCGTATGAGCAGTTCTTC
D gene: TRBD1; clone size: once; V gene: TRBV28; J gene: TRBJ1-4; CDR3 protein: CASSRDRANEKLFF; CDR3 DNA: TGTGCCAGCAGTCGGGACAGGGCCAATGAAAAACTGTTTTTT
D gene: .; clone size: .; V gene: TRBV2; J gene: TRBJ1-2; CDR3 protein: CAGRLNYGYTF; CDR3 DNA: TGTGCCGGAAGACTAAACTATGGCTACACCTTC
D gene: TRBD2; clone size: .; V gene: TRBV18; J gene: TRBJ2-5; CDR3 protein: CASSREIGQETQYF; CDR3 DNA: TGTGCCAGCTCGCGGGAGATCGGTCAAGAGACCCAGTACTTC
D gene: .; clone size: .; V gene: TRBV7-2; J gene: TRBJ1-2; CDR3 protein: CASSLGGTAIGYTF; CDR3 DNA: TGTGCCAGCAGCTTAGGTGGCACCGCTATTGGCTACACCTTC
D gene: .; clone size: .; V gene: TRBV18; J gene: TRBJ2-1; CDR3 protein: CASSLIRVNDEQFF; CDR3 DNA: TGTGCCAGCTCACTTATCAGGGTAAATGATGAGCAGTTCTTC
D gene: .; clone size: .; V gene: TRBV2; J gene: TRBJ1-3; CDR3 protein: CASAGGAASGNTIYF; CDR3 DNA: TGTGCCAGCGCCGGGGGGGCAGCCTCTGGAAACACCATATATTTT
D gene: .; clone size: .; V gene: TRBV7-2; J gene: TRBJ2-5; CDR3 protein: CASSLYWGGGETQYF; CDR3 DNA: TGTGCCAGCAGCTTATATTGGGGGGGCGGAGAGACCCAGTACTTC
D gene: TRBD2; clone size: .; V gene: TRBV4-3; J gene: TRBJ2-5; CDR3 protein: CASSQEGTSGVQETQYF; CDR3 DNA: TGCGCCAGCAGCCAAGAAGGGACTAGCGGGGTACAAGAGACCCAGTACTTC
D gene: .; clone size: .; V gene: TRBV5-5; J gene: TRBJ1-1; CDR3 protein: CASSVEGRYTEAFF; CDR3 DNA: TGTGCCAGCAGCGTAGAGGGGAGATACACTGAAGCTTTCTTT
D gene: .; clone size: .; V gene: TRBV30; J gene: TRBJ1-1; CDR3 protein: CAWDKSMNTEAFF; CDR3 DNA: TGTGCCTGGGACAAGTCTATGAACACTGAAGCTTTCTTT
D gene: .; clone size: .; V gene: TRBV30; J gene: TRBJ2-2; CDR3 protein: CARSSGSPTGELFF; CDR3 DNA: TGTGCCAGGTCCTCGGGGAGTCCCACCGGGGAGCTGTTTTTT
D gene: .; clone size: .; V gene: TRBV27; J gene: TRBJ2-5; CDR3 protein: CASSLRRGETQYF; CDR3 DNA: TGTGCCAGCAGTTTACGGCGGGGAGAGACCCAGTACTTC
D gene: .; clone size: .; V gene: TRBV29-1; J gene: TRBJ2-3; CDR3 protein: CSVELAGQPDTQYF; CDR3 DNA: TGCAGCGTTGAACTCGCGGGGCAGCCAGATACGCAGTATTTT
D gene: TRBD2; clone size: .; V gene: TRBV5-1; J gene: TRBJ2-3; CDR3 protein: CASRTAGGPDTQYF; CDR3 DNA: TGCGCCAGCAGAACAGCGGGGGGGCCAGATACGCAGTATTTT
D gene: .; clone size: .; V gene: TRBV30; J gene: TRBJ1-3; CDR3 protein: CAWSKAAITIYF; CDR3 DNA: TGTGCCTGGAGTAAGGCGGCGATCACCATATATTTT
D gene: TRBD1; clone size: .; V gene: TRBV5-1; J gene: TRBJ2-3; CDR3 protein: CASSWGTGGPRYPDTQYF; CDR3 DNA: TGCGCCAGCAGCTGGGGGACAGGGGGCCCCCGCTACCCAGATACGCAGTATTTT
D gene: .; clone size: .; V gene: TRBV7-8; J gene: TRBJ1-6; CDR3 protein: CASSFSATGPPLSPLHF; CDR3 DNA: TGTGCCAGCAGCTTTTCCGCAACGGGACCGCCGCTTTCACCCCTCCACTTT
D gene: TRBD1; clone size: .; V gene: TRBV19; J gene: TRBJ2-1; CDR3 protein: CASSIQLQGANEQFF; CDR3 DNA: TGTGCCAGTAGTATACAATTACAGGGGGCAAATGAGCAGTTCTTC
D gene: TRBD1; clone size: .; V gene: TRBV5-6; J gene: TRBJ1-2; CDR3 protein: CASSYRGGDGYTF; CDR3 DNA: TGTGCCAGCAGCTACAGGGGCGGGGATGGCTACACCTTC
D gene: TRBD2; clone size: .; V gene: TRBV10-2; J gene: TRBJ2-2; CDR3 protein: CASGLAGGDTGELFF; CDR3 DNA: TGCGCCAGCGGACTAGCGGGGGGTGACACCGGGGAGCTGTTTTTT
D gene: .; clone size: .; V gene: TRBV5-4; J gene: TRBJ2-5; CDR3 protein: CASSSRRTDQETQYF; CDR3 DNA: TGTGCCAGCAGCTCGCGACGGACGGACCAAGAGACCCAGTACTTC
D gene: .; clone size: few; V gene: TRBV30; J gene: TRBJ1-1; CDR3 protein: CAWSVAQYEAFF; CDR3 DNA: TGTGCCTGGAGTGTAGCGCAGTATGAAGCTTTCTTT
D gene: .; clone size: .; V gene: TRBV6-1; J gene: TRBJ1-2; CDR3 protein: CASSEAGTILYGYTF; CDR3 DNA: TGTGCCAGCAGTGAGGCGGGGACTATACTATATGGCTACACCTTC
D gene: .; clone size: .; V gene: TRBV2; J gene: TRBJ1-1; CDR3 protein: CASSELLNTEAFF; CDR3 DNA: TGTGCCAGCAGTGAACTACTGAACACTGAAGCTTTCTTT
D gene: TRBD1; clone size: .; V gene: TRBV5-8; J gene: TRBJ1-3; CDR3 protein: CASSLQGTGNTIYF; CDR3 DNA: TGTGCCAGCAGTTTACAGGGGACTGGAAACACCATATATTTT